A few counts support the clone carrying this TCR beta chain. The antigen is unknown. These data are taken from a study of cytomegalovirus exposure and HLA in healthy donors. Study findings and constraints: Roughly uniform sequencing depth across donors was assumed, possibly incorrectly.

The trim removed 4 bases at V and 1 base at J, leaving 1 base unmatched. This CDR3 is built from 15 residues. Germline-derived CDR1 and CDR2 are MNHEY and SVGAGI. PCR primers comprised 60 Vbeta and 13 Jbeta primers. Sequenced by immunoSEQ multiplex PCR; TCRdb stores in-frame clones only, minus some. The sample contains roughly 200,000 clones, more than 65% of which appear only once. V and J are TRBV6-5 and TRBJ2-2; 9 bases are shared with TRBD1. This clonotype was sampled from a man aged 18 to 35 in good health and CMV-seronegative. The specimen was PBMCs. This CDR3 reads CASSWGQGNTGELFF. The CDR3 coding sequence is TGTGCCAGCAGTTGGGGACAGGGGAACACCGGGGAGCTGTTTTTT.